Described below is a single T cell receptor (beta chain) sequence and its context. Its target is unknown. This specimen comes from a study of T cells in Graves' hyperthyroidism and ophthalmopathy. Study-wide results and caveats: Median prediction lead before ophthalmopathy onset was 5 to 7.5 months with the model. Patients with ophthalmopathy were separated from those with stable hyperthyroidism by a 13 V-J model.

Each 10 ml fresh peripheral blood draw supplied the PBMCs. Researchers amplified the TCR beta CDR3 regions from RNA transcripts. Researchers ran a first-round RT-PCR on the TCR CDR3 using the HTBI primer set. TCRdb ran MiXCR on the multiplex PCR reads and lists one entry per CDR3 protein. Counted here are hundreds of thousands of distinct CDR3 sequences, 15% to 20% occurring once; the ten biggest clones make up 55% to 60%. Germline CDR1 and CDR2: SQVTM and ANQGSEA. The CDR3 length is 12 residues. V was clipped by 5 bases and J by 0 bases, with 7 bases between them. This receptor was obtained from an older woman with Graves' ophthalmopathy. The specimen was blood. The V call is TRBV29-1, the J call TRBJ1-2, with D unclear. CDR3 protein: CSVYTSNYGYTF. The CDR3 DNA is TGCAGCGTTTATACCTCTAACTATGGCTACACCTTC.